What follows is one T cell receptor beta chain and its context. The table lists this clonotype with a count of one. Its antigen target is currently unknown. A junction boundary mismatches the germline segment, possibly from a read error. The library was prepared using 5' RACE. Reads for this sample came from a NextSeq 500. In the TCR library protocol, unique molecular identifiers were attached to individual cDNA molecules to correct for PCR bias and sequencing error. Sequencing covered both TCR alpha and beta chains, and within each sample the abundances of alpha and beta sequences were tightly co-correlated. In the original analysis: Decombinator V4 was used to annotate TCR sequences for V gene, J gene and CDR3. Expanded TCRs were defined as changing significantly between any two time points under a Poisson model with p below 0.0001. TCR abundances were normalised to the total number of TCRs sequenced per sample and expressed as counts per million. MAIT TCRs were defined by TRAV1-2 paired with TRAJ12, TRAJ20 or TRAJ33, and iNKT TCRs by TRAV10 paired with TRAJ18. VDJdb, accessed 1 November 2021, was searched for CMV, EBV and SARS-CoV-2 annotated TCRs, excluding TCRs annotated for multiple antigens. TCRdb cleaned the public reads at Q25 with fastp, built clones with MiXCR and kept in-frame beta chains. Rows with a matching CDR3 protein are joined into one entry that keeps the most common DNA and genes. These V and J calls derive from TCRdb rather than the authors' analysis. Counted in this sample were some 96,000 distinct CDR3 sequences; approximately 10% of them appeared once. The biggest ten clones account for 4.7% of the sample.

Reading the germline V gene (reference sequence) gives CDR1 GTSNPN and CDR2 SVGIG. The cysteine opens and the phenylalanine closes a CDR3 of 14 amino acids. Solely the CDR3 DNA is kept, with 42 bases framed from the first base. The entry originates in a study of early T cells in non-severe SARS-CoV-2 infection (dated by TCRdb to the early 2020s). At the level of the whole study: Because TCR sequencing relied on bulk RNA taken from unsorted whole blood, pairing of alpha and beta chains was not possible. What the authors observed across the whole study: VDJdb matching was skewed toward anti-spike CD8 responses and likely underestimated virus-specific expansions by missing private and CD4 specificities.

The study was a case-control design nested within a healthcare worker cohort in London, UK, with weekly nasopharyngeal swab PCR tests and blood sampling. Between 23 and 31 March 2020, the week of the UK lockdown, healthcare workers were enrolled and then followed up weekly for as long as 16 weeks. The origin of this receptor is an adult who was a healthcare worker with PCR-confirmed SARS-CoV-2 infection or an uninfected control (not recorded which). Specimen: whole blood, collected at baseline. The V gene is TRBV30 and the J gene is TRBJ2-2; the D gene is tentatively TRBD1 or TRBD2, each matching 5 bases. The DNA reads TGTGCCTGGGTACAGGATTCGGACACCGGGGATCTGTTTTTT. It translates to CAWVQDSDTGDLFF.